These T cell receptor beta chains were read from a single sample in a study of T cells in Graves' hyperthyroidism and ophthalmopathy. TCRdb analysed the multiplex PCR reads with MiXCR anew, one entry per CDR3 protein. The table has 500,000 to 600,000 distinct CDR3 sequences, 46% seen once; the top ten hold over 15%. Sequencing input: peripheral blood or thyroid tissue (not recorded which). These receptors were taken from an adult woman with Graves' disease, either hyperthyroidism or ophthalmopathy (not recorded which). Both conserved end residues are part of each CDR3. D genes are given only for firm matches. For some rows the clone size is stated as once, few or many, or as a class when expanded; others skip it.

j_call: TRBJ1-4
clone_size: many
d_call: .
v_call: TRBV12-3/TRBV12-4
cdr3_nt: TGTGCCAGCAGCCCAGGTTGGGGAAAGGAAAAACTGTTTTTT
cdr3_aa: CASSPGWGKEKLFF

j_call: TRBJ1-5
clone_size: many
d_call: .
v_call: TRBV2
cdr3_nt: TGTGCCAGCAGTGGCTCAGGCAGCTATAGCAATCAGCCCCAGCATTTT
cdr3_aa: CASSGSGSYSNQPQHF

j_call: TRBJ1-1
clone_size: .
d_call: .
v_call: TRBV11-2
cdr3_nt: TGTGCCAGCAGTGCTAGCGAGGGCAGCATGAACACTGAAGCTTTCTTT
cdr3_aa: CASSASEGSMNTEAFF

j_call: TRBJ2-7
clone_size: many
d_call: .
v_call: TRBV28
cdr3_nt: TGCGCCAGCAGCTTCGGACGGTCCTACGAGCAGTACTTC
cdr3_aa: CASSFGRSYEQYF

j_call: TRBJ2-2
clone_size: many
d_call: .
v_call: TRBV2
cdr3_nt: TGTGCCAGCATGAGACAGCAAAACACCGGGGAGCTGTTTTTT
cdr3_aa: CASMRQQNTGELFF

j_call: TRBJ2-5
clone_size: once
d_call: .
v_call: TRBV20-1
cdr3_nt: TGCAGTGGTCAGGGGTTGGGAGCCCAAGAGACCCAGTACTTC
cdr3_aa: CSGQGLGAQETQYF

j_call: TRBJ2-7
clone_size: few
d_call: TRBD2
v_call: TRBV7-9
cdr3_nt: TGTGCCAGCAGCTCCCGGACTAGCGGGACCTACGAGCAGTACTTC
cdr3_aa: CASSSRTSGTYEQYF

j_call: TRBJ1-1
clone_size: .
d_call: .
v_call: TRBV19
cdr3_nt: TGTGCCAGTAGTATAACAGCCATGAACACTGAAGCTTTCTTT
cdr3_aa: CASSITAMNTEAFF

j_call: TRBJ1-5
clone_size: many
d_call: .
v_call: TRBV5-1
cdr3_nt: TGCGCCAGCAGCGTCTCGGGGGTTGGGGGGGAAGCCCAGCATTTT
cdr3_aa: CASSVSGVGGEAQHF

j_call: TRBJ2-7
clone_size: .
d_call: TRBD2
v_call: TRBV10-3
cdr3_nt: TGTGCCATCAGTCAGATAGCGGGAGTCCCTTACGAGCAGTACTTC
cdr3_aa: CAISQIAGVPYEQYF

j_call: TRBJ1-1
clone_size: many
d_call: .
v_call: TRBV2
cdr3_nt: TGTGCCAGCAGTGTAGGGGCTGGTACTGAAGCTTTCTTT
cdr3_aa: CASSVGAGTEAFF

j_call: TRBJ1-2
clone_size: many
d_call: .
v_call: TRBV20-1
cdr3_nt: TGCAGTGCTTTCGGGACGATGTATGGCTACACCTTC
cdr3_aa: CSAFGTMYGYTF

j_call: TRBJ2-7
clone_size: .
d_call: TRBD2
v_call: TRBV10-3
cdr3_nt: TGTGCGGCGGGAGCCTACGAGCAGTACTTC
cdr3_aa: CAAGAYEQYF

j_call: TRBJ1-2
clone_size: .
d_call: .
v_call: TRBV7-9
cdr3_nt: TGTGCCAGCAGCTTGCAGGGTACTGGAAACACCTTC
cdr3_aa: CASSLQGTGNTF

j_call: TRBJ1-2
clone_size: once
d_call: TRBD1
v_call: TRBV14
cdr3_nt: TGTGCCAGCAGCCACACAGGGGGGCCCTATGGCTACACCTTC
cdr3_aa: CASSHTGGPYGYTF

j_call: TRBJ1-1
clone_size: .
d_call: .
v_call: TRBV7-3
cdr3_nt: TGTGCCAGCAGCCCCCTGACTAGCGGGCCGGTTACCGGGGGGGTCACTGAAGCTTTCTTT
cdr3_aa: CASSPLTSGPVTGGVTEAFF

j_call: TRBJ2-7
clone_size: many
d_call: .
v_call: TRBV7-2
cdr3_nt: TGTGCCAGCAGCTTACGGGACGGATTCTACGAGCAGTACTTC
cdr3_aa: CASSLRDGFYEQYF